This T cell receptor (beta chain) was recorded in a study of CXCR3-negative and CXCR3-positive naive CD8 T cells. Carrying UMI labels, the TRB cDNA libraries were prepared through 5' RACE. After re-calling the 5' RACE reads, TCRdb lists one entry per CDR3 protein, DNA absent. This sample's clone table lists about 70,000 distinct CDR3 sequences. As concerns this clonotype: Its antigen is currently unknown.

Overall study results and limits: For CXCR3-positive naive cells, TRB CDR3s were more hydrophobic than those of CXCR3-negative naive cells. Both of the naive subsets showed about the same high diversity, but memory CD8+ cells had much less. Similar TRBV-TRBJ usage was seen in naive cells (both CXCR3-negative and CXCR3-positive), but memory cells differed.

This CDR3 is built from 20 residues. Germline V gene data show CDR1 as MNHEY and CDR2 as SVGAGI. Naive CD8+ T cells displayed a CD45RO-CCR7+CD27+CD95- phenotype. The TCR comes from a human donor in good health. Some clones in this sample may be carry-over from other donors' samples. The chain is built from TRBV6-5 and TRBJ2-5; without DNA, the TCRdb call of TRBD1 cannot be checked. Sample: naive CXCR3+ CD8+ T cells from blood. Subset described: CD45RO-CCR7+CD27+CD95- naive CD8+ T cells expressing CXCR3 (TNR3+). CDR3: CASSYSNPVGSGAHQETQYF.